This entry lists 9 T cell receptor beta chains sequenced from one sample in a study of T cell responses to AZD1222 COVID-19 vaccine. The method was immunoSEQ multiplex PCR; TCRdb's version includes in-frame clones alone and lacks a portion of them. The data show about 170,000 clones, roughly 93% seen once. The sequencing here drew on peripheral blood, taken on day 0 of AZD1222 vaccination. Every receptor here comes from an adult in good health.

The CDR3 protein is CASSHLNPSQPQHF. Written as DNA, the CDR3 is TGCGCCAGCAGCCACTTAAACCCCTCCCAGCCCCAGCATTTT. The gene calls are TRBV4-1 and TRBJ1-5, with no clear D. The CDR3 is 14 residues long. Germline values: CDR1 MGHRA, CDR2 YSYEKL. V gave up 3 bases and J gave up 7 bases, with 13 bases separating them.

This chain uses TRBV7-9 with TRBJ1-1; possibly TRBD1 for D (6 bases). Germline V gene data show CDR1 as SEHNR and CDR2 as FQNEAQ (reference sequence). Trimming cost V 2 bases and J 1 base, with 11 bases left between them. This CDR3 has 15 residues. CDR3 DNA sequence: TGTGCCAGCAGCTTAACCCGGACAGCGAACACTGAAGCTTTCTTT. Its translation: CASSLTRTANTEAFF. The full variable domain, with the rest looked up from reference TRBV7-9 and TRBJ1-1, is DTGVSQNPRHKITKRGQNVTFRCDPISEHNRLYWYRQTLGQGPEFLTYFQNEAQLEKSRLLSDRFSAERPKGSFSTLEIQRTEQGDSAMYLCASSLTRTANTEAFFGQGTRLTVV.

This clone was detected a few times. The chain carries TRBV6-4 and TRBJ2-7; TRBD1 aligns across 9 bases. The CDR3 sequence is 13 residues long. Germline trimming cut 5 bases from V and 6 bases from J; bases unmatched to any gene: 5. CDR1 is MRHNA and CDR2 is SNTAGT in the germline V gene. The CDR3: CASSTTGGSEQYF. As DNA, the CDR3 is TGTGCCAGCAGTACCACAGGGGGCAGCGAGCAGTACTTC.

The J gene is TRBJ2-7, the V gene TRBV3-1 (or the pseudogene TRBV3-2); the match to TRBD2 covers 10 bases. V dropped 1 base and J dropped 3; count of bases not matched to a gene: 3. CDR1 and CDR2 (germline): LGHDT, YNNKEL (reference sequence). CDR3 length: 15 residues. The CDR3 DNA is TGTGCCAGCAGCCAAGTGGGACTAGCGAGCTACGAGCAGTACTTC. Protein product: CASSQVGLASYEQYF.

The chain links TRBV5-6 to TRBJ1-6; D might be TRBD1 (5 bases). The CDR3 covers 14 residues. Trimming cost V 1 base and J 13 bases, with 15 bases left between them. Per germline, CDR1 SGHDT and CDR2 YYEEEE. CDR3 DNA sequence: TGTGCCAGCAGCTTGTTCCGGGGTGGGGGTCCCCTCCACTTT. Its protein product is CASSLFRGGGPLHF.

The CDR3 protein is CASSQIRTGEAFF. The CDR3 DNA reads as TGTGCCAGCAGCCAAATACGGACAGGTGAAGCTTTCTTT. This sequence joins TRBV7-2 and TRBJ1-1; 7 positions match TRBD1. The V gene end was trimmed by 5 bases and the J gene end by 7 bases; junction bases not matched to a gene: 7. Germline V gives CDR1 SGHTA, CDR2 FQGNSA. There are 13 residues in the CDR3.

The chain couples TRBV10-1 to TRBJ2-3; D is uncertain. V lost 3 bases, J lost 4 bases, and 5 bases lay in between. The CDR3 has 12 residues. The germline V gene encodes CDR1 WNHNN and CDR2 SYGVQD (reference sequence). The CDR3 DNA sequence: TGCGCCAGCAGTGACTACGCAGATACGCAGTATTTT. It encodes CASSDYADTQYF.

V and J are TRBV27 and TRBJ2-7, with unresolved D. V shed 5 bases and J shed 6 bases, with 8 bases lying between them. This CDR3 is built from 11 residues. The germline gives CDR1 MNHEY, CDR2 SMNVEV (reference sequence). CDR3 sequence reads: CASSGSLEQYF. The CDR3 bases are TGTGCCAGCAGTGGTAGTCTCGAGCAGTACTTC.

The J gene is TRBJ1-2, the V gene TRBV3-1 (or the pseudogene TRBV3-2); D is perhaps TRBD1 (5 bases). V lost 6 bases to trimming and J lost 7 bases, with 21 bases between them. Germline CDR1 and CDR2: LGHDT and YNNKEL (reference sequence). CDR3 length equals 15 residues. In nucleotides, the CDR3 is TGTGCCAGCAGAGAAAGGGGAAACTATCTCTCTGGCTACACCTTC. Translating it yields CASRERGNYLSGYTF.